The 31 T cell receptor beta chains listed next were all sequenced from one sample in a study of T-cell reconstitution after alpha-beta-depleted transplantation in children. Unique molecular identifiers were incorporated into the prepared TCRbeta library. TCRdb re-called the PCR reads through MiXCR, storing one row per CDR3 protein. The table records about 610,000 distinct CDR3 sequences, 20% to 30% of them present only once. This specimen was PBMCs, taken before TCRalphabeta/CD19-depleted stem cell transplant. Receptors were obtained from a boy under three years old with Wiskott-Aldrich syndrome, due to receive a stem cell transplant.

This chain links TRBV5-1 with TRBJ2-1, with TRBD2 matching 14 bases. The V gene's germline CDR1 is SGHRS and CDR2 YFSETQ. This CDR3 is built from 17 residues. The V and J ends lost 4 bases and 6 bases, in that order; junction bases with no gene match: 9. In nucleotides, the CDR3 is TGCGCCAGCAGCCCTCGGACTAGCGGGAGGTCCCGCAATGAGCAGTTCTTC. This gives the protein CASSPRTSGRSRNEQFF.

The chain links TRBV20-1 to TRBJ2-3; the D is unclear. V was clipped by 1 base and J by 6 bases, with 11 bases between them. This CDR3 is built from 13 residues. The germline gives CDR1 DFQATT, CDR2 SNEGSKA (reference sequence). CDR3 sequence: CSARGPALDTQYF. As DNA, the CDR3 is TGCAGTGCTAGAGGGCCCGCCTTGGATACGCAGTATTTT.

This clonotype was counted between two and nine times. CDR3 amino acids: CAISGGLRQGSAQYF. CDR3 nucleotide sequence: TGTGCCATCAGTGGGGGCCTCCGACAGGGATCAGCGCAGTATTTT. The chain links TRBV10-3 to TRBJ2-3, with 7 bases identical to TRBD1. V gave up 4 bases and J gave up 10 bases; unmatched junction bases: 14. Germline CDR1 is ENHRY and CDR2 is SYGVKD. This CDR3 region has 15 residues.

There are a few counts of this clonotype. The J gene is TRBJ1-4, the V gene TRBV12-3 or TRBV12-4; maybe TRBD1 (5 bases). The V and J ends lost 8 bases and 8 bases respectively, with 18 bases between them. The CDR3 has 14 residues. CDR3 bases: TGTGCCAGCGGCCGCTTGGGGAAGGGGGAAAAACTGTTTTTT. Its translation is CASGRLGKGEKLFF.

This clonotype appeared a few times. This chain connects TRBV7-2 to TRBJ1-5, with 10 bases that match TRBD1. The CDR3 covers 14 residues. The germline gives CDR1 SGHTA, CDR2 FQGNSA. V was pared by 2 bases and J by 8 bases, with 3 bases of the junction left unmatched. This chain's CDR3 is CASSLWTGGEPQHF. In nucleotides, the CDR3 is TGTGCCAGCAGCTTATGGACAGGGGGTGAGCCCCAGCATTTT.

The chain joins TRBV5-1 to TRBJ2-1; D ambiguous. V was pared by 1 base and J by 5 bases, with 7 bases between. The length of the CDR3 is 13 residues. Germline assignment: CDR1 SGHRS and CDR2 YFSETQ. The CDR3 nucleotides read TGCGCCAGCAGCTTGCTACCAAACAATGAGCAGTTCTTC. Amino acids: CASSLLPNNEQFF.

This clonotype has a handful of counts. V is TRBV12-3 or TRBV12-4 and J is TRBJ1-2, with D hard to call. V was pared by 3 bases and J by 8 bases, with 10 bases between. The CDR3 is 12 residues long. The DNA for the CDR3 is TGTGCCAGCAGTTTCTCGGGGTACGGCTACACCTTC. This encodes CASSFSGYGYTF.

This clonotype has a single count. A read error may produce the germline difference seen at one junction end. The chain combines TRBV4-1 with TRBJ2-5; the match to TRBD2 covers 14 bases. This CDR3 has 20 residues. CDR1 is MGHRA, CDR2 YSYEKL, per germline. The CDR3 nucleotides read TGCGCCAGCAGCCAAGAACCACCGGGACTAGCGGGAGTGCGGGGAGAGCCCCAGTACTTC. Translating gives CASSQEPPGLAGVRGEPQYF.

V gene TRBV2 combines with J gene TRBJ2-1; no firm D call. V lost 2 bases to trimming and J lost 3 bases, with 8 bases between them. The CDR3 consists of 14 residues. From germline, CDR1 is SNHLY and CDR2 FYNNEI. DNA of the CDR3: TGTGCCAGCAGTGAATCAGGTATCTACAATGAGCAGTTCTTC. Its translation: CASSESGIYNEQFF.

CDR3: CASSYARDSSYGELFF. The CDR3 coding sequence is TGTGCCAGCAGTTACGCTCGGGACAGTAGTTACGGGGAGCTGTTTTTT. The chain joins TRBV6-5 to TRBJ2-2; the match to TRBD1 covers 7 bases. This CDR3 is 16 amino acids long. Germline trimming cut 2 bases from V and 7 bases from J; bases unmatched to any gene: 10. In germline, CDR1 is MNHEY, CDR2 SVGAGI.

CDR3 amino acids: CASSIAGAAPEQYF. In DNA, the CDR3 is TGTGCCAGCAGTATAGCGGGAGCAGCCCCCGAGCAGTACTTC. V is TRBV2 and J is TRBJ2-7, with 9 bases identical to TRBD2. After removal of 5 bases from V and 6 bases from J, the junction contained 8 bases not matched to a gene. This CDR3 spans 14 amino acids. The V gene's germline CDR1 is SNHLY and CDR2 FYNNEI.

The V and J genes are TRBV27 and TRBJ1-5; maybe TRBD1 (6 bases). Trimming removed 2 bases at V and 7 bases at J, with 12 bases between. The CDR3 covers 14 residues. The germline V gene has CDR1 MNHEY and CDR2 SMNVEV (reference sequence). The DNA for the CDR3 is TGTGCCAGCAGTTTACAGGGGAGTAAACAGCCCCAGCATTTT. Translating gives CASSLQGSKQPQHF.

This chain connects TRBV20-1 to TRBJ2-7; 9 bases map to TRBD2. CDR1 DFQATT and CDR2 SNEGSKA come from the germline V gene (reference sequence). CDR3 length: 15 residues. Trimming cost V 3 bases and J 4 bases; bases outside gene matches: 10. The CDR3 spells CSASHVLLAGYEQYF. DNA of the CDR3: TGCAGTGCTAGTCATGTCTTGCTAGCGGGGTACGAGCAGTACTTC.

The CDR3 sequence is CSASARALPRTDTQYF. CDR3 nucleotides: TGCAGTGCTAGCGCGAGGGCCTTACCCCGCACAGATACGCAGTATTTT. The chain employs TRBV20-1 and TRBJ2-3, with a tentative D call TRBD2 (5 bases). Germline CDR1 reads DFQATT; CDR2 reads SNEGSKA (reference sequence). Trimming shortened V by 3 bases and J by 1 base, and 17 bases separated the two germline ends. CDR3 length: 16 residues.

The chain carries TRBV3-1 and TRBJ2-5; weak D call: TRBD1 (7 bases). The CDR3 is 16 amino acids. In germline, CDR1 is LGHDT, CDR2 YNNKEL (reference sequence). Trimming removed 0 bases from V and 5 bases from J, with 16 bases in between. The chain's CDR3 is CASSQDSEGAGETQYF. In DNA form, the CDR3 reads TGTGCCAGCAGCCAAGACTCGGAGGGGGCTGGTGAGACCCAGTACTTC.

DNA of the CDR3: TGTGCCAGCAGCCGGACAGGCATCCCCTACGAGCAGTACTTC. Translation: CASSRTGIPYEQYF. The J gene is TRBJ2-7, the V gene TRBV7-2, with 7 bases fitting TRBD1. Losses at the gene ends were 5 bases for V and 2 bases for J; bases not matched to a gene: 6. Looked up from germline, CDR1 is SGHTA and CDR2 is FQGNSA. This CDR3 contains 14 residues.

This clonotype was observed a few times. This CDR3 is CASSLKTVTYGYTF. The CDR3 DNA follows: TGTGCCAGCAGCTTAAAGACCGTGACTTATGGCTACACCTTC. The genes are TRBV7-2 and TRBJ1-2; no reliable D call. This CDR3 contains 14 residues. Per germline, CDR1 SGHTA and CDR2 FQGNSA. The V and J ends lost 2 bases and 5 bases respectively, with 12 bases between them.

To note about this clonotype: This may stem from a read error, because a much larger clone lies one nucleotide away. The chain carries TRBV2 and TRBJ2-1, with D perhaps TRBD1 (6 bases). Trimming removed 7 bases at V and 3 bases at J, with 10 bases between. This CDR3 comprises 13 residues. Germline loops: CDR1 SNHLY, CDR2 FYNNEI. For the CDR3, the DNA is TGTGCCAGCACCCGGGACAACTACAATGAGCAGTTCTTC. Translating gives CASTRDNYNEQFF.

V gene TRBV5-1 combines with J gene TRBJ1-6; a possible D gene is TRBD1 (5 bases). Per the germline V gene, CDR1 is SGHRS and CDR2 is YFSETQ. V lost 5 bases and J lost 9, with 18 bases in between. This CDR3 contains 15 residues. This CDR3 reads CASRSSEGLSSPLHF. The DNA of the CDR3 is TGCGCCAGCAGGTCCTCGGAGGGGTTGAGTTCACCCCTCCACTTT.

The chain couples TRBV6-4 to TRBJ2-1, with TRBD2 identical over 8 bases. The CDR3 has 17 residues. Losses at the gene ends were 6 bases for V and 2 bases for J; bases not matched to a gene: 12. CDR1 is MRHNA and CDR2 is SNTAGT in the germline V gene. CDR3 nucleotides: TGTGCCAGCAGGGCGGGGACTAGTCTGAATACCTACAATGAGCAGTTCTTC. Protein sequence: CASRAGTSLNTYNEQFF.

This clonotype was detected only a few times. V is TRBV4-2 and J is TRBJ1-2; D is uncertain. The CDR3 spans 13 residues. V was cut by 0 bases and J by 8 bases, with 10 bases left in between. CDR1 is LGHNA, CDR2 YNFKEQ, per germline. CDR3 in amino acids: CASSQDIGEGYTF. The CDR3 nucleotides are TGTGCCAGCAGCCAAGATATAGGTGAAGGCTACACCTTC.

The gene calls are TRBV10-3 and TRBJ2-5; 8 nucleotides align to TRBD1. Germline CDR1 reads ENHRY; CDR2 reads SYGVKD. V shed 5 bases, J shed 3 bases, and the junction held 5 bases outside the gene matches. The CDR3 has 14 amino acids. The CDR3 reads CAISPDRAKETQYF. The DNA for the CDR3 is TGTGCCATCAGTCCGGACAGGGCCAAAGAGACCCAGTACTTC.

This clonotype was observed a few times. The CDR3 is CASSLDPAVTYEQYF. The CDR3 bases are TGCGCCAGCAGCTTGGATCCCGCGGTTACCTACGAGCAGTACTTC. This sequence joins TRBV5-1 and TRBJ2-7, with unresolved D. Trimming removed 0 bases at V and 2 bases at J, with 12 bases between. CDR1 SGHRS and CDR2 YFSETQ come from the germline V gene. The CDR3 covers 15 residues.

This clonotype came up a few times. The V and J genes are TRBV28 and TRBJ2-1, with D uncertain. CDR1 is MDHEN and CDR2 is SYDVKM in the germline V gene. V gave up 3 bases and J gave up 6 bases, with 12 bases separating them. The CDR3 is made up of 14 amino acids. The CDR3 loop is CASSFGYRFNEQFF. The CDR3 nucleotides are TGTGCCAGCAGTTTCGGCTACCGGTTCAATGAGCAGTTCTTC.

The chain has TRBV7-2 and TRBJ2-5; D ambiguous. The CDR3 extends over 14 amino acids. V lost 2 bases and J lost 2, with 9 bases in between. The germline V gene has CDR1 SGHTA and CDR2 FQGNSA. CDR3 nucleotide sequence: TGTGCCAGCAGCTTATTTGCGGCGCAAGAGACCCAGTACTTC. It codes for CASSLFAAQETQYF.

The chain has TRBV29-1 and TRBJ2-2, with 10 bases identical to TRBD1. V lost 5 bases and J lost 3; bases outside the gene matches: 6. Germline loops: CDR1 SQVTM, CDR2 ANQGSEA. The CDR3 sequence is 15 residues long. The CDR3 protein is CSVSDRGIDTGELFF. In DNA, the CDR3 is TGCAGCGTTTCGGACAGGGGGATAGACACCGGGGAGCTGTTTTTT.

The CDR3 here is CATTGGEAGPQYF. CDR3 coding DNA: TGTGCCACAACAGGGGGGGAAGCGGGACCGCAGTACTTC. This chain joins TRBV27 and TRBJ2-7; D may be TRBD1 (8 bases). Germline CDR1 is MNHEY and CDR2 is SMNVEV (reference sequence). V was clipped by 10 bases and J by 9 bases, with 22 bases between them. The CDR3 has 13 residues.

The V and J genes are TRBV20-1 and TRBJ2-1, with TRBD2 identical over 9 bases. Per the germline V gene, CDR1 is DFQATT and CDR2 is SNEGSKA (reference sequence). V was clipped by 1 base and J by 11 bases; unmatched bases: 9. The CDR3 is made up of 14 amino acids. CDR3: CSARGLLAGQQQFF. The CDR3 bases are TGCAGTGCTAGAGGTTTACTAGCGGGTCAACAGCAGTTCTTC.

The rearrangement uses TRBV29-1 and TRBJ2-3; D possibly corresponds to TRBD1 (6 bases). There are 13 residues in the CDR3. Looked up from germline, CDR1 is SQVTM and CDR2 is ANQGSEA. Trimming removed 7 bases from V and 0 bases from J, with 11 bases in between. Written as DNA, the CDR3 is TGCAGCGCTAAGACAGGTAGCACAGATACGCAGTATTTT. As protein: CSAKTGSTDTQYF.

This clonotype was seen a few times. The V gene is TRBV30, the J gene TRBJ2-1, with D perhaps TRBD1 (5 bases). Germline loops: CDR1 GTSNPN, CDR2 SVGIG (reference sequence). Trimming shortened V by 2 bases and J by 15 bases, and 14 bases separated the two germline ends. The CDR3 consists of 11 residues. The DNA for the CDR3 is TGTGCCTGGAGTAGCGAACAGGTGCTGTTCTTC. The encoded protein is CAWSSEQVLFF.

This clonotype showed up just a few times. The chain's CDR3 is CASSPPRRLAAEAYNEQFF. CDR3 nucleotide sequence: TGTGCCAGCTCACCACCAAGGCGACTAGCGGCCGAGGCCTACAATGAGCAGTTCTTC. V usage is TRBV18 and J usage is TRBJ2-1; 9 bases map to TRBD2. CDR3 length: 19 residues. The germline CDR1 and CDR2 sequences are KGHSH and LQKENI. V trimming: 0 bases; J trimming: 2 bases; junction bases outside the gene matches: 11.